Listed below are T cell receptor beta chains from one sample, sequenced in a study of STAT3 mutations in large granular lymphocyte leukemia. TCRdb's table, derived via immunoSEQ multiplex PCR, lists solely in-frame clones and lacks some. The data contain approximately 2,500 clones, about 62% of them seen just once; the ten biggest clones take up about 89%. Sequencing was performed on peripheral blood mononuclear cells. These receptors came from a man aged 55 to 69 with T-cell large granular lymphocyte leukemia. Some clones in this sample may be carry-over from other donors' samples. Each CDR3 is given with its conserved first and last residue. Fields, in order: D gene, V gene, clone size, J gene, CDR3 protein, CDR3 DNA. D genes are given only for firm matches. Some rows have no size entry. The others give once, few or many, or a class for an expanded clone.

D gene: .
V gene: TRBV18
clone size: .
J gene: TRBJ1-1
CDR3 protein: CASSQTENTEAFF
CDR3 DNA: TGTGCCAGCTCACAGACAGAAAACACTGAAGCTTTCTTT

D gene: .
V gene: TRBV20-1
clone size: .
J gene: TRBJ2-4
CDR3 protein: CSAGGLQHF
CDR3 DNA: TGCAGTGCTGGAGGGCTCCAGCACTTC

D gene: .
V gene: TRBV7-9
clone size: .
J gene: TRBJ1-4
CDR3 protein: CASSRYQDEKLFF
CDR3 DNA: TGTGCCAGCAGCCGGTATCAGGATGAAAAACTGTTTTTT

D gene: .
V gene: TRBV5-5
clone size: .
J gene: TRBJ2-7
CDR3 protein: CASSLVGRSYEQYF
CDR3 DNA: TGTGCCAGCAGCTTGGTGGGCCGGTCCTACGAGCAGTACTTC

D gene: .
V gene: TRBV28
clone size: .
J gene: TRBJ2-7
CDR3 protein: CAPEDVHEQYF
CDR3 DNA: TGTGCCCCCGAGGACGTCCACGAGCAGTACTTC

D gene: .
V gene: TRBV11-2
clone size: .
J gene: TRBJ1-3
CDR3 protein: CASSPRTVSGNTIYF
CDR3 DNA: TGTGCCAGCAGCCCGAGGACGGTCTCTGGAAACACCATATATTTT

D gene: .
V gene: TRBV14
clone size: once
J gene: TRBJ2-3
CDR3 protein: CASSQQGTSTDTQYF
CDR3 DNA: TGTGCCAGCAGCCAACAGGGTACGAGCACAGATACGCAGTATTTT

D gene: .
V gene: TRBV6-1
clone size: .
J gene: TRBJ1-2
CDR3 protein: CASSATVSLSGYTF
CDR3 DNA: TGTGCCAGCAGTGCGACAGTCTCGCTAAGTGGCTACACCTTC

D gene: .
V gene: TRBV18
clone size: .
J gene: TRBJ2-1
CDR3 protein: CASSRTPVGSEQFF
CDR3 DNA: TGTGCCAGCTCAAGGACACCCGTAGGGTCTGAGCAGTTCTTC

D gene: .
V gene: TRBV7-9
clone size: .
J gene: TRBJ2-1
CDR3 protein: CASSLVAAYNEQFF
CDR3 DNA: TGTGCCAGCAGCTTAGTTGCGGCCTACAATGAGCAGTTCTTC

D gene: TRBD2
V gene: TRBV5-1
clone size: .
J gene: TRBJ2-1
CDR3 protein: CASSGARGLVDLEQFF
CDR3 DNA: TGCGCCAGCAGCGGTGCTAGAGGACTAGTTGATCTTGAGCAGTTCTTC

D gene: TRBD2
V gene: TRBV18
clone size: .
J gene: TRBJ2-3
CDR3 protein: CASSPEAGYRDTQYF
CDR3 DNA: TGTGCCAGCTCACCAGAAGCGGGGTACCGCGATACGCAGTATTTT

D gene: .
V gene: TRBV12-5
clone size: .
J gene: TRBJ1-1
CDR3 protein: CASGLEEWAFF
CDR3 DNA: TGTGCTAGTGGTTTGGAGGAGTGGGCTTTCTTT

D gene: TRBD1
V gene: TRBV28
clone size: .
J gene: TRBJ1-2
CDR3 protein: CASSLYQGVNGYTF
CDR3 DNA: TGTGCCAGCAGTTTATATCAGGGGGTCAATGGCTACACCTTC

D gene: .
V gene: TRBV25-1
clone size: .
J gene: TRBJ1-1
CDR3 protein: CASSPLGDTEAFF
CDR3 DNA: TGTGCCAGCTCTCCTTTGGGAGACACTGAAGCTTTCTTT

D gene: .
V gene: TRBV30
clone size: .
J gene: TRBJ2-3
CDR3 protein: CAWSPFSTSTDTQYF
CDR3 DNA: TGTGCCTGGAGTCCCTTCAGTACTAGCACAGATACGCAGTATTTT

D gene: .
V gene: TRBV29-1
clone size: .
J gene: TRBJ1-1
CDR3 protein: CSGDAEGTEAFF
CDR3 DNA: TGCAGCGGGGATGCAGAGGGCACTGAAGCTTTCTTT

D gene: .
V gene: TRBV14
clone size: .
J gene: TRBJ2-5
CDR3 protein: CASSQGPKETQYF
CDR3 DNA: TGTGCCAGCAGCCAGGGACCGAAAGAGACCCAGTACTTC

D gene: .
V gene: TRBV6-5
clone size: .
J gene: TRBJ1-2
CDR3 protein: CASSKPGANYGYTF
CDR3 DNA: TGTGCCAGCAGTAAACCGGGAGCTAACTATGGCTACACCTTC

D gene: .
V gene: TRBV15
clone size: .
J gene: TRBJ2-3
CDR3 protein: CATSTGKVTDTQYF
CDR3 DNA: TGTGCCACCAGCACAGGGAAGGTAACAGATACGCAGTATTTT

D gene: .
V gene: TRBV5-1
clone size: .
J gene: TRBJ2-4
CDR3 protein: CASSLSGDSKVNIQYF
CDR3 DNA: TGCGCCAGCAGCCTATCCGGGGACTCGAAGGTAAACATTCAGTACTTC

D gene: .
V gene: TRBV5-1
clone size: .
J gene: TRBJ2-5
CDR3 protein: CASRGLQETQYF
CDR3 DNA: TGCGCCAGCCGAGGCCTCCAAGAGACCCAGTACTTC

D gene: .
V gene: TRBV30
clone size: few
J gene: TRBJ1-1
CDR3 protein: CAWTPIDGYTEAFF
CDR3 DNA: TGTGCCTGGACCCCAATCGACGGGTACACTGAAGCTTTCTTT

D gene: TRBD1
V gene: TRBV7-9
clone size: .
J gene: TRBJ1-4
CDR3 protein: CASSRTGGEKLFF
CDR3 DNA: TGTGCCAGCAGTCGGACAGGGGGTGAAAAACTGTTTTTT

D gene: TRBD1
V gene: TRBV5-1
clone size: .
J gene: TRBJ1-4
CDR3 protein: CASSWGQGGRTNEKLFF
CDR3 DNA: TGCGCCAGCAGCTGGGGACAGGGGGGGCGGACTAATGAAAAACTGTTTTTT

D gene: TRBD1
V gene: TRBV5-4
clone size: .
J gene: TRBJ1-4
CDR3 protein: CASSLPGGAGEKLFF
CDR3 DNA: TGTGCCAGCAGCTTGCCAGGGGGCGCGGGAGAAAAACTGTTTTTT

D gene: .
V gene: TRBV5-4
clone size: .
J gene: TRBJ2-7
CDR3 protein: CASSPKTSDEQYF
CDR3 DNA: TGTGCCAGCAGCCCTAAAACATCGGACGAGCAGTACTTC

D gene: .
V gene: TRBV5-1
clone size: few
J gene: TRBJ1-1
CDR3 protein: CASRDGGTEAFF
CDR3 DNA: TGCGCCAGCAGGGACGGGGGCACTGAAGCTTTCTTT

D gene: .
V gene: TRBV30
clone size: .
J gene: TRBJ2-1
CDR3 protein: CAWSAVAVGEQFF
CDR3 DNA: TGTGCCTGGAGCGCCGTCGCCGTTGGTGAGCAGTTCTTC

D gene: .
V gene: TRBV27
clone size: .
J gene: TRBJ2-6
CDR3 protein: CASTQGLPGANVLTF
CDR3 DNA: TGTGCCAGCACCCAGGGACTTCCTGGGGCCAACGTCCTGACTTTC

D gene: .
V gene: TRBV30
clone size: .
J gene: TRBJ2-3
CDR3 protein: CACLELPSDTQYF
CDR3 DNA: TGTGCCTGCCTGGAATTACCGTCGGATACGCAGTATTTT

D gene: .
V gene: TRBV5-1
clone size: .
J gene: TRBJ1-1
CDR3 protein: CASSPIQLGNTEAFF
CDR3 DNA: TGCGCCAGCAGCCCGATACAGCTGGGGAACACTGAAGCTTTCTTT

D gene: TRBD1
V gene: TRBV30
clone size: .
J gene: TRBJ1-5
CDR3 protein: CAWTSGGLGNQPQHF
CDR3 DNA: TGTGCCTGGACCTCAGGGGGCTTGGGCAATCAGCCCCAGCATTTT

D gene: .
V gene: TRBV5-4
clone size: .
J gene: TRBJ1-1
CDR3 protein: CASSLNGVEEAFF
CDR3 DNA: TGTGCCAGCAGCTTGAACGGGGTTGAGGAGGCTTTCTTT

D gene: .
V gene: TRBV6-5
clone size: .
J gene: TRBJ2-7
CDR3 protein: CASSQGFSYEQYF
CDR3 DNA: TGTGCCAGCAGCCAGGGATTCTCCTACGAGCAGTACTTC

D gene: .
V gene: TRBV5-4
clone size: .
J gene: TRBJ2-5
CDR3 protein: CASSFGGGGLETQYF
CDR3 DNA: TGTGCCAGCAGTTTTGGGGGTGGGGGACTGGAGACCCAGTACTTC